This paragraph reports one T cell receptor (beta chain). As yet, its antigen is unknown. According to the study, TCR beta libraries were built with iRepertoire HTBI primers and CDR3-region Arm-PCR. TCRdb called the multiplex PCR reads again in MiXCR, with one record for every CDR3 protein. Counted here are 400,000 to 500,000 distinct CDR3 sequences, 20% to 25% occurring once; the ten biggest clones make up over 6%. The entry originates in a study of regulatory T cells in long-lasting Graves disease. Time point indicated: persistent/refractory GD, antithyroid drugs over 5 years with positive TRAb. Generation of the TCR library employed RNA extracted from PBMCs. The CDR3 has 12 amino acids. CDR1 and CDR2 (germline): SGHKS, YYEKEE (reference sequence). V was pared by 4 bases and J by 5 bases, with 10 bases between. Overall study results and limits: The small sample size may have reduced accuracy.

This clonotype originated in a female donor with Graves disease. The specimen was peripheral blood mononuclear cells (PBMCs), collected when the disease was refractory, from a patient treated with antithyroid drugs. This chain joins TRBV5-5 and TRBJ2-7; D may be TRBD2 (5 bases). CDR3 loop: CASSVGGNEQYF. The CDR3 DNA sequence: TGTGCCAGCAGCGTAGGAGGAAACGAGCAGTACTTC.